The clone carrying this T cell receptor (beta chain) was seen more than once but under ten times. The CDR3 covers 13 residues. Per germline, CDR1 MDHEN and CDR2 SYDVKM. Trimming removed 4 bases from V and 10 bases from J, with 14 bases in between. TCRdb called the RT-PCR reads again in MiXCR, with one record for every CDR3 protein. The table has 550,000 to 750,000 distinct CDR3 sequences, around 14% seen once. J is TRBJ1-5 and V is TRBV28; TRBD1 might be the D (5 bases). Sequencing used memory CD4+ T cells from blood. The sequence came from a female donor in good health, serving as a healthy control. CDR3 in amino acids: CASSSQLRGPQHF. CDR3 DNA sequence: TGTGCCAGCAGTTCCCAACTTAGGGGACCCCAGCATTTT.